The 14 T cell receptor beta chains below come from one sample, sequenced in a study of blood T cell repertoires in COVID-19. Some clones are missing from TCRdb's copy, which holds only in-frame ones; the method was immunoSEQ multiplex PCR. The repertoire holds 95,000 to 100,000 clones, with about 91% as singletons. Sequencing was done on a sample of peripheral blood. Every receptor here comes from a middle-aged man with acute or convalescent COVID-19.

This clone showed up just once. The rearrangement uses TRBV15 and TRBJ1-5; no reliable D call. V lost 4 bases to trimming and J lost 5 bases, with 6 bases between them. The CDR3 sequence is 12 residues long. Per the germline V gene, CDR1 is LNHNV and CDR2 is YYDKDF (reference sequence). The CDR3 reads CATSTEYQPQHF. The CDR3 coding sequence is TGTGCCACCAGCACGGAGTATCAGCCCCAGCATTTT.

The chain uses TRBV29-1 and TRBJ2-2; D gene uncertain. This CDR3 contains 14 residues. Trimming pared 4 bases from V and 2 bases from J, leaving 11 bases between. Germline CDR1 reads SQVTM; CDR2 reads ANQGSEA. DNA for the CDR3: TGCAGCGTTGTATGGTGGCTTAACACCGGGGAGCTGTTTTTT. Its protein is CSVVWWLNTGELFF.

The chain recombines TRBV7-2 with TRBJ2-7, with 11 bases matching TRBD2. The V gene's germline CDR1 is SGHTA and CDR2 FQGNSA. The ends lost 4 bases at V and 2 bases at J; junction bases unmatched: 10. This CDR3 has 17 amino acids. The CDR3 is CASSSGLVSGGAYEQYF. CDR3 DNA sequence: TGTGCCAGCAGCTCGGGGCTAGTTAGCGGGGGGGCCTACGAGCAGTACTTC.

The chain recombines TRBV10-3 with TRBJ2-7, with 9 bases lining up with TRBD1. CDR1 is ENHRY and CDR2 is SYGVKD in the germline V gene. Trimming cost V 6 bases and J 4 bases; bases outside gene matches: 4. This CDR3 has 13 residues. The CDR3 sequence: CAISFGQGYEQYF. For the CDR3, the DNA is TGTGCCATCAGCTTCGGACAGGGGTACGAGCAGTACTTC.

The J gene is TRBJ1-5, the V gene TRBV6-6; D unclear. CDR3 length: 12 amino acids. Germline lookup yields CDR1 MNHNY and CDR2 SVGAGI (reference sequence). Trimming pared 2 bases from V and 7 bases from J, leaving 6 bases between. In DNA form, the CDR3 reads TGTGCCAGCAGTTACCGAAGCCAGCCCCAGCATTTT. This codes for CASSYRSQPQHF.

The rearrangement joins TRBV9 to TRBJ1-2; 8 bases are a match to TRBD1. V was clipped by 0 bases and J by 4 bases; unmatched bases: 2. The germline V gene has CDR1 SGDLS and CDR2 YYNGEE. This CDR3 has 14 amino acids. In nucleotides, the CDR3 is TGTGCCAGCAGCGTAGACAGGGGGATCTATGGCTACACCTTC. Protein: CASSVDRGIYGYTF.

The chain employs TRBV6-5 and TRBJ1-5, with D perhaps matching TRBD1 (5 bases). The ends were cut back, 6 bases at V and 0 bases at J, with 12 bases in the middle. The CDR3 sequence is 15 residues long. Germline CDR1 and CDR2: MNHEY and SVGAGI. CDR3 protein: CASSPDRYSNQPQHF. DNA for the CDR3: TGTGCCAGCAGCCCAGACAGATATAGCAATCAGCCCCAGCATTTT.

The V gene is TRBV5-1, the J gene TRBJ2-5; TRBD2 agrees at 7 bases. CDR1 and CDR2 from the germline V gene are SGHRS and YFSETQ. Trimming at V came to 4 bases and at J to 5 bases, leaving 8 bases not matched to a gene. The CDR3 extends over 14 amino acids. The CDR3 region is CASSGGDVLETQYF. The CDR3, as DNA: TGCGCCAGCAGCGGGGGGGACGTTCTGGAGACCCAGTACTTC. Full variable domain (outside the CDR3, taken from reference TRBV5-1 and TRBJ2-5): KAGVTQTPRYLIKTRGQQVTLSCSPISGHRSVSWYQQTPGQGLQFLFEYFSETQRNKGNFPGRFSGRQFSNSRSEMNVSTLELGDSALYLCASSGGDVLETQYFGPGTRLLVL.

The V call is TRBV30, the J call TRBJ2-1, with 8 bases lining up with TRBD1. The CDR3 spans 13 residues. CDR1 and CDR2 from the germline V gene are GTSNPN and SVGIG (reference sequence). The junction had 3 bases not matched to a gene; V was cut back by 0 bases and J by 8 bases. For the CDR3, the DNA is TGTGCCTGGAGTGTAACAGGGGGTCATGAGCAGTTCTTC. This translates into CAWSVTGGHEQFF.

The J gene is TRBJ2-7, the V gene TRBV29-1, with TRBD1 matching 8 bases. After removal of 7 bases from V and 5 bases from J, the junction contained 13 bases not matched to a gene. The CDR3 spans 14 residues. The germline gives CDR1 SQVTM, CDR2 ANQGSEA. In nucleotides, the CDR3 is TGCAGCGGTCTAATCGGGACAGGAGGCCACGAGCAGTACTTC. Its protein is CSGLIGTGGHEQYF.

CDR3 bases: TGCGCCAGCAGCTCAGATACAGGCGCTGCTGGAAACACCATATATTTT. Protein: CASSSDTGAAGNTIYF. V usage is TRBV5-1 and J usage is TRBJ1-3, with D possibly being TRBD1 (5 bases). The CDR3 sequence is 16 residues long. Trimming left V 3 bases short and J 2 bases short, with 15 bases between. CDR1 and CDR2 from the germline V gene are SGHRS and YFSETQ.

The sample holds one count of this clone. This rearrangement joins TRBV19 to TRBJ1-2, with TRBD1 matching over 7 bases. The CDR3 consists of 15 residues. CDR1 is LNHDA, CDR2 SQIVND, per germline (reference sequence). V lost 7 bases, J lost 3 bases, and 11 bases stayed unmatched. CDR3 sequence reads: CASTQGRGFDYGYTF. The CDR3 DNA reads as TGTGCCAGTACCCAAGGCAGGGGGTTCGACTATGGCTACACCTTC.

The chain uses TRBV6-1 and TRBJ1-4, with 8 bases identical to TRBD1. The CDR3 has 14 residues. V shed 3 bases, J shed 8 bases, and the junction held 5 bases outside the gene matches. CDR1 and CDR2 (germline): MNHNS, SASEGT. The DNA of the CDR3 is TGTGCCAGCAGTGAGGACAGGGTTCGGGAAAAACTGTTTTTT. Protein: CASSEDRVREKLFF.

The genes are TRBV2 and TRBJ1-5; 7 bases align to TRBD1. Unmatched junction bases numbered 16, after V lost 6 bases and J lost 8 bases. CDR3 length equals 16 residues. Per germline, CDR1 SNHLY and CDR2 FYNNEI. CDR3 DNA sequence: TGTGCCAGCAGGGGCTCACAGGGGCGCCTTGCAGAGCCCCAGCATTTT. It yields the protein CASRGSQGRLAEPQHF.